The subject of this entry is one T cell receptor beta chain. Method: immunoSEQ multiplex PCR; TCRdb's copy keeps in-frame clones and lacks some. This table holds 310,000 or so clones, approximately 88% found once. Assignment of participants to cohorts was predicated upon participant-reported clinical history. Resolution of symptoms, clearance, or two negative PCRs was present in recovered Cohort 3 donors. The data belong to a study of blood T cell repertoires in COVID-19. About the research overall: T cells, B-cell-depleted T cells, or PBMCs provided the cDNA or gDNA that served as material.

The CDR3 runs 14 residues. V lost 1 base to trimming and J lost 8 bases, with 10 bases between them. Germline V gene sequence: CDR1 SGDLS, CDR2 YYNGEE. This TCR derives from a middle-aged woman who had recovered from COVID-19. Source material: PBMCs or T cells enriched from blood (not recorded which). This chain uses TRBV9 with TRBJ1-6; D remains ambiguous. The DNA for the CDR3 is TGTGCCAGCAGCGTACTGATGAGGGATTCACCCCTCCACTTT. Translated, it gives CASSVLMRDSPLHF.